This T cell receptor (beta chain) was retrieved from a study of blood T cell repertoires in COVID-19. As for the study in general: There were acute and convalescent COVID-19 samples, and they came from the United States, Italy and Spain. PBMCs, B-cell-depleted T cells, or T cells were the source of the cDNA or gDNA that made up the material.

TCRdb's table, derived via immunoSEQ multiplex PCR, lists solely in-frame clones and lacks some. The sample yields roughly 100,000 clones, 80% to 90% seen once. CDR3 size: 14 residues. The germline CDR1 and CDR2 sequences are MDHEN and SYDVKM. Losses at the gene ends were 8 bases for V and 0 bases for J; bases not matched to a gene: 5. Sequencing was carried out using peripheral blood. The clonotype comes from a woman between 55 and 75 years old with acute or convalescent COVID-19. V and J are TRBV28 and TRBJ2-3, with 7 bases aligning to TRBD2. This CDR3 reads CASGSSGSTDTQYF. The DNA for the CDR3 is TGTGCCAGCGGGAGTAGCGGGAGCACAGATACGCAGTATTTT.